The rows below give T cell receptor beta chains drawn from one sample of a study of T cell repertoires in cytomegalovirus infection. A single record per CDR3 protein comes from TCRdb applying MiXCR to the reads. Counted here are 170,000 or so distinct CDR3 sequences, about a sixth occurring once; the ten biggest clones make up about 23%. Sequenced sample: CD8+ T cells from PBMCs. These receptor sequences come from a human donor in good health (CMV status not recorded). Some clones in this sample may be carry-over from other donors' samples. Both conserved end residues are part of each CDR3. Fields, in order: V gene, J gene, D gene, clone size, CDR3 DNA, CDR3 protein. The D gene is left open where the match is weak. Only some rows state a clone size, as once, few, many or a class for expanded clones.

TRBV5-6	TRBJ2-1	TRBD2	few	TGTGCCAGCAGCCCGGCGGCTAGCGGAAAAAAAAAGGAGCAGTTCTTC	CASSPAASGKKKEQFF
TRBV11-2	TRBJ1-5	NA	NA	TGTGCCAGCAGCTTATACAGGGATGACAATCAGCCCCAGCATTTT	CASSLYRDDNQPQHF
TRBV20-1	TRBJ1-2	NA	few	TGCAGTGCTAGAGCACCGGGACAAGAATCCTTTGGCTACACCTTC	CSARAPGQESFGYTF
TRBV6-5	TRBJ1-1	NA	NA	TGTGCCAGCAGTTACGAGAGAGAGATAATGAACACTGAAGCTTTCTTT	CASSYEREIMNTEAFF
TRBV7-6	TRBJ1-2	NA	few	TGTGCCAGCAGCCGGGCGGGAGGCGAAGGCTACACCTTC	CASSRAGGEGYTF
TRBV4-3	TRBJ1-2	NA	NA	TGCGCCAGCAGCCCCCAAAGGATGGGGGAAAGCGGCTATGGCTACACCTTC	CASSPQRMGESGYGYTF
TRBV29-1	TRBJ1-2	NA	few	TGCAGCGTCGAGGGGAGGTATGGCTACACCTTC	CSVEGRYGYTF
TRBV7-4	TRBJ1-5	NA	NA	TGTGCCGTCAGGACAGATAGCAATCAGCCCCAGCATTTT	CAVRTDSNQPQHF
TRBV7-9	TRBJ2-3	TRBD2	few	TGTGCCAGCATACCCTCACTAGCGGGGGGTCCCTCTAGCACAGATACGCAGTATTTT	CASIPSLAGGPSSTDTQYF
TRBV12-3/TRBV12-4	TRBJ2-2	TRBD1	NA	TGTGCCAGCAGTCCCCTGGACAGGACCGGGGAGCTGTTTTTT	CASSPLDRTGELFF
TRBV28	TRBJ2-7	TRBD2	few	TGTGCCACTACGGGGACTAGCGGGGGGCCCAGCTCCTACGAGCAGTACTTC	CATTGTSGGPSSYEQYF
TRBV7-9	TRBJ1-2	NA	many	TGTGCCAGCAGCTTAGCAGGGGATGGCTACACCTTC	CASSLAGDGYTF
TRBV7-9	TRBJ2-7	NA	few	TGTGCCAGCAGCTTTACGGACTCCTACGAGCAGTACTTC	CASSFTDSYEQYF
TRBV7-8	TRBJ2-7	NA	few	TGTGCCAGCAGCTTCGCCGGGGCTCCAACCTACGAGCAGTACTTC	CASSFAGAPTYEQYF
TRBV11-2	TRBJ2-5	NA	NA	TGTGCCAGCAGCAGCCGGGAACACATCCAAGAGACCCAGTACTTC	CASSSREHIQETQYF
TRBV7-9	TRBJ2-5	NA	NA	TGTGCCAGCAGCCTCCTCGGCGTAGGGGAGACCCAGTACTTC	CASSLLGVGETQYF
TRBV7-8	TRBJ1-1	TRBD1	few	TGTGCCACGGGGAGGGGGCCCGGAGGCATGGTGAACACTGAAGCTTTCTTT	CATGRGPGGMVNTEAFF
TRBV29-1	TRBJ1-1	NA	NA	TGCAGCGTTCCACAGGGGAACACTGAAGCTTTCTTT	CSVPQGNTEAFF
TRBV6-2/TRBV6-3	TRBJ2-1	TRBD1	NA	TGTGCCAGCAGTTCTGGACAGGGGCTCAATGAGCAGTTCTTC	CASSSGQGLNEQFF
TRBV12-5	TRBJ2-7	NA	NA	TGTGCTAGTGGTTTGACCCCGGGCTACGAGCAGTACTTC	CASGLTPGYEQYF
TRBV6-1	TRBJ2-2	NA	NA	TGTGCCAGCAGTGCGGTGGAAACCGGGGAGCTGTTTTTT	CASSAVETGELFF
TRBV20-1	TRBJ2-1	TRBD2	NA	TGCAGTGCTAGACCCGGACTAGCGGAGACCCACTCCTACAATGAGCAGTTCTTC	CSARPGLAETHSYNEQFF
TRBV7-9	TRBJ2-4	NA	few	TGTGCCAGCAGGGGGCCGTTAGCCAAAAACATTCAGTACTTC	CASRGPLAKNIQYF
TRBV2	TRBJ2-2	NA	NA	TGTGCCAGCAGAGGACCCAGGGATAACGGGGAGCTGTTTTTT	CASRGPRDNGELFF
TRBV7-9	TRBJ1-3	NA	NA	TGTGCCAGCAGCTCATGGCGCGGTGGAAACACCATATATTTT	CASSSWRGGNTIYF
TRBV10-3	TRBJ2-7	NA	NA	TGTGCCATCAGTGATGGGACCATATCAGGCGGGCAGTACTTC	CAISDGTISGGQYF
TRBV6-2/TRBV6-3	TRBJ1-1	TRBD1	few	TGTGCCAGCAGTCAGACAGGGTTTGCTGAAGCTTTCTTT	CASSQTGFAEAFF
TRBV20-1	TRBJ1-5	TRBD1	few	TGCAGTGCTAGAAGGCAGGGGGAGATTCAGCCCCAGCATTTT	CSARRQGEIQPQHF
TRBV7-9	TRBJ2-7	NA	few	TGTGCCAGCAGCTCCACGGGACATAATTACTACGAGCAGTACTTC	CASSSTGHNYYEQYF
TRBV28	TRBJ2-1	NA	few	TGTGCCAGCAGTTTACTTGTAGGGGCCTACAATGAGCAGTTCTTC	CASSLLVGAYNEQFF
TRBV5-4	TRBJ1-5	NA	NA	TGTGCCACCCAGACTGCGCAGGGACAGCCCCAGCATTTT	CATQTAQGQPQHF
TRBV25-1	TRBJ2-2	TRBD1	few	TGTGCCAGCGGCACCGGGACAGGGCACGCCGGGGAGCTGTTTTTT	CASGTGTGHAGELFF